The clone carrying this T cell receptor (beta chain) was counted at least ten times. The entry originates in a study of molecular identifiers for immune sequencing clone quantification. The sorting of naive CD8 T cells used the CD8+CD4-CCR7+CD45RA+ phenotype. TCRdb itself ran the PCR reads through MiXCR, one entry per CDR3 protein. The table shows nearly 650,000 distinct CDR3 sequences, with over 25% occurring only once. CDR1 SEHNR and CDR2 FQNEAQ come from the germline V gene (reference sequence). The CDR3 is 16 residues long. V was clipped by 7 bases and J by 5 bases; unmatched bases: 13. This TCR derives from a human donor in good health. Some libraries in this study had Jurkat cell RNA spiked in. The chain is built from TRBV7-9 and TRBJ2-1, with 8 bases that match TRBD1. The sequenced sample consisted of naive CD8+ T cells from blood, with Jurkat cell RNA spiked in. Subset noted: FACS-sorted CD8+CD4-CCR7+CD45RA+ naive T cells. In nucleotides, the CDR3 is TGTGCCAGCACCATACTGGACAGGGCGATCCACAATGAGCAGTTCTTC. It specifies CASTILDRAIHNEQFF.